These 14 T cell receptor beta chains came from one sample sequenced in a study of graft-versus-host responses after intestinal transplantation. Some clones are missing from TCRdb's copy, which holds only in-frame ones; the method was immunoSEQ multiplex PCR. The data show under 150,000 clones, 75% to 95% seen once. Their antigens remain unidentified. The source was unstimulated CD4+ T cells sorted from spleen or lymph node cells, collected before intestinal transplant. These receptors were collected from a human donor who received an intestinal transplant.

This CDR3 reads CASSRRETYNSPLHF. Here the CDR3 DNA reads TGTGCCAGCAGCCGACGGGAAACCTATAATTCACCCCTCCACTTT. The chain couples TRBV27 to TRBJ1-6; no firm D call. The CDR3 totals 15 residues. Germline V lookup: CDR1 MNHEY, CDR2 SMNVEV (reference sequence). Trimming removed 6 bases from V and 2 bases from J, with 11 bases in between.

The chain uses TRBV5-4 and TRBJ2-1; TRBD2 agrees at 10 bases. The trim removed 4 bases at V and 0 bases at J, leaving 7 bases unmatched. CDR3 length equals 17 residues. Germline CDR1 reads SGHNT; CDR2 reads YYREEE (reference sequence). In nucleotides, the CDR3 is TGTGCCAGCAGCCTTACTAGCGGGGACTACTCCTACAATGAGCAGTTCTTC. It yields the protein CASSLTSGDYSYNEQFF.

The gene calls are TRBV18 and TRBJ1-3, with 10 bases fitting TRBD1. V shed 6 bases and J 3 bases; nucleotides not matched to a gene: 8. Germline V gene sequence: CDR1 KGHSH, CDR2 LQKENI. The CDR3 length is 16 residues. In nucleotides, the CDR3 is TGTGCCAGCTCGCCCGGGACAGGGGTTGTTGGAAACACCATATATTTT. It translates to CASSPGTGVVGNTIYF.

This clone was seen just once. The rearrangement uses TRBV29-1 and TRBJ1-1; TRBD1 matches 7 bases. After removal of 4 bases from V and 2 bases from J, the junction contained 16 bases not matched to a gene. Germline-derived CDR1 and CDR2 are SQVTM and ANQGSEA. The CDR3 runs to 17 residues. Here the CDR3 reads CSVGTKAGGRVNTEAFF. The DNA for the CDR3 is TGCAGCGTTGGAACGAAGGCAGGGGGAAGGGTTAACACTGAAGCTTTCTTT. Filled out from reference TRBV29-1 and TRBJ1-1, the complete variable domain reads SAVISQKPSRDICQRGTSLTIQCQVDSQVTMMFWYRQQPGQSLTLIATANQGSEATYESGFVIDKFPISRPNLTFSTLTVSNMSPEDSSIYLCSVGTKAGGRVNTEAFFGQGTRLTVV.

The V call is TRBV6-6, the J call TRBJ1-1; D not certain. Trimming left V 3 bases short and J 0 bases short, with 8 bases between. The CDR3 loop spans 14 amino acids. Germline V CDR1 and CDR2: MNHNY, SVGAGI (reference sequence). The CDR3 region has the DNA TGTGCCAGCAGTTATGTGCAGGTGAACACTGAAGCTTTCTTT. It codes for CASSYVQVNTEAFF.

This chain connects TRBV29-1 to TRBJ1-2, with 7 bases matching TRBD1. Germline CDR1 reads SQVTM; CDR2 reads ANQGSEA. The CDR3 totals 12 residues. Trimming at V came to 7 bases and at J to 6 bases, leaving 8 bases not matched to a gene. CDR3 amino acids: CSARDRVHGYTF. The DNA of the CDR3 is TGCAGCGCCCGAGACAGGGTCCATGGCTACACCTTC.

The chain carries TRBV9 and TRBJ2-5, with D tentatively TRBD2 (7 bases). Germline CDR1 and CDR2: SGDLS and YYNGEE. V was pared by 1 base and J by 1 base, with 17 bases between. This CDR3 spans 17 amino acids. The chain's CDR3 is CASSVSGGGRLQETQYF. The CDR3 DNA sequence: TGTGCCAGCAGCGTAAGTGGGGGCGGGAGACTCCAAGAGACCCAGTACTTC.

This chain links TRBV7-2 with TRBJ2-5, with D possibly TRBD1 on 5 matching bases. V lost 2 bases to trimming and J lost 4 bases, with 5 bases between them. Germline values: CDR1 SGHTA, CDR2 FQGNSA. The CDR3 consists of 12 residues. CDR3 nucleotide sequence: TGTGCCAGCAGCTTACAGGGAGAGACCCAGTACTTC. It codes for CASSLQGETQYF.

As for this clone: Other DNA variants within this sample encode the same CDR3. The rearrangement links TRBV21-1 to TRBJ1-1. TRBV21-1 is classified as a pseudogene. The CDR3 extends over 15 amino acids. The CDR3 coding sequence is TGTGCCAGCAGCAAGGGGCGGGAGTCGAACACTGAAGCTTTCTTT. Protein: CASSKGRESNTEAFF.

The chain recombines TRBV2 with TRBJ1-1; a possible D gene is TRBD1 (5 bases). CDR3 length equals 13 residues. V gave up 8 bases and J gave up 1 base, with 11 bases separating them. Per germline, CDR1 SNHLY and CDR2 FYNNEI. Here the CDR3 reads CASLDSRNTEAFF. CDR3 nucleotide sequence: TGTGCCAGCCTTGACAGTAGGAACACTGAAGCTTTCTTT.

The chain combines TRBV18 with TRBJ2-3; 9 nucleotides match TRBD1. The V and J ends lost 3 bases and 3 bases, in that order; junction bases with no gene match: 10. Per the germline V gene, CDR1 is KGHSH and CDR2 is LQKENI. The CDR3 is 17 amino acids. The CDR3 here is CASSPLPGQGGTDTQYF. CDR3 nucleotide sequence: TGTGCCAGCTCACCTCTCCCGGGACAGGGAGGGACAGATACGCAGTATTTT.

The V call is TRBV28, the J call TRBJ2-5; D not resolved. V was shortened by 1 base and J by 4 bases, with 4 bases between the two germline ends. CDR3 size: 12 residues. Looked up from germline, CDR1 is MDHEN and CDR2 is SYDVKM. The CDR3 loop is CASSLFRETQYF. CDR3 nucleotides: TGTGCCAGCAGTTTATTTAGAGAGACCCAGTACTTC.

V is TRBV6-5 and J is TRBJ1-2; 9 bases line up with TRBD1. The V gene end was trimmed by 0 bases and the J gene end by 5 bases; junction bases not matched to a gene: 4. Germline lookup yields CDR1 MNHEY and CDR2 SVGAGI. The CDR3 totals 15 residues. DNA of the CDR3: TGTGCCAGCAGTTACTCCACAGGGGGCGGTTATGGCTACACCTTC. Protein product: CASSYSTGGGYGYTF.

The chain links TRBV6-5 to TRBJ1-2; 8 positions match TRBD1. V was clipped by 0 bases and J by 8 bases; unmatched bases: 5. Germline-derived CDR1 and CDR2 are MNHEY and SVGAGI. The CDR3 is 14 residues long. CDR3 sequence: CASSYSRTGRGYTF. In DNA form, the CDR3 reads TGTGCCAGCAGTTACTCTCGGACAGGGAGAGGCTACACCTTC.